This T cell receptor (beta chain) was sequenced for a study of blood T cell repertoires in COVID-19. The trim removed 5 bases at V and 4 bases at J, leaving 4 bases unmatched. The CDR3 length is 15 residues. CDR1 SEHNR and CDR2 FQNEAQ come from the germline V gene (reference sequence). TCRdb keeps only in-frame clones here, not all; method: immunoSEQ multiplex PCR. The top ten clones hold approximately 6.6% of a sample with roughly 66,000 clones, roughly 82% of them seen once. The sequence was collected from a man aged 55 to 70 with acute or convalescent COVID-19. The chain combines TRBV7-9 with TRBJ2-2, with 10 bases identical to TRBD2. The sequenced material came from peripheral blood. In DNA form, the CDR3 reads TGTGCCAGCAGCCAGCGGGGGGGCCGCACCGGGGAGCTGTTTTTT. Amino acids: CASSQRGGRTGELFF.